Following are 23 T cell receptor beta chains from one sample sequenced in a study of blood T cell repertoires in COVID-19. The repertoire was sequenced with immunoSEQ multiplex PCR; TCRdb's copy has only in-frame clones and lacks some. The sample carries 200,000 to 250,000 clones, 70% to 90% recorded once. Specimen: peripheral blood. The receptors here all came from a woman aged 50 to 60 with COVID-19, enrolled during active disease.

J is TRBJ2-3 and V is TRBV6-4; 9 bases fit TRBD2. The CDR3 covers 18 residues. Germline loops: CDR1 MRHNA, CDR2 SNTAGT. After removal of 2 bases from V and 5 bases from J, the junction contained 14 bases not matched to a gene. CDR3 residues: CASSDQEEAGGPQDTQYF. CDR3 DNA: TGTGCCAGCAGTGACCAAGAAGAGGCGGGGGGGCCGCAAGATACGCAGTATTTT.

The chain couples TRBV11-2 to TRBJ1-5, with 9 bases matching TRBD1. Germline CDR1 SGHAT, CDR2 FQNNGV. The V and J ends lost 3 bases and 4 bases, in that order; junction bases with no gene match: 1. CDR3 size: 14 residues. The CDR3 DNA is TGTGCCAGCAGCTTGGGACAGGGAAATCAGCCCCAGCATTTT. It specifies CASSLGQGNQPQHF.

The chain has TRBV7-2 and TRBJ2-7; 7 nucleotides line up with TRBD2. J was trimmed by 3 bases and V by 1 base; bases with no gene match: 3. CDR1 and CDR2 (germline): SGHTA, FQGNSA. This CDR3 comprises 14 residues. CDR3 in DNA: TGTGCCAGCAGCTTAGGTCGGGGGGTCTACGAGCAGTACGTC. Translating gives CASSLGRGVYEQYV.

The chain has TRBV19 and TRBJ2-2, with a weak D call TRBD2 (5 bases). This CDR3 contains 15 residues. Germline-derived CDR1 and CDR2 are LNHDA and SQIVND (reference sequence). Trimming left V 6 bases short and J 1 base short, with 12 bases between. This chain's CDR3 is CASRRASLNTGELFF. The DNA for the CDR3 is TGTGCCAGTAGGAGGGCTAGCTTGAACACCGGGGAGCTGTTTTTT.

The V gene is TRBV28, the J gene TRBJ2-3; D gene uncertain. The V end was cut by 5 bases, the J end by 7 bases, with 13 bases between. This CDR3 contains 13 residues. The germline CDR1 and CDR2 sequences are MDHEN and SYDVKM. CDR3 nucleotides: TGTGCCAGCAGTCCCCCCTCCGGTCATACGCAGTATTTT. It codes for CASSPPSGHTQYF.

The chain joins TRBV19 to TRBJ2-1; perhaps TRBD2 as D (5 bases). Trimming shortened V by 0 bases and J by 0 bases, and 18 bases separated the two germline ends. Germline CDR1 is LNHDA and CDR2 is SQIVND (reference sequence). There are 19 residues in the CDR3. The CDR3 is CASSIDPPGGGSSYNEQFF. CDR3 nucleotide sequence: TGTGCCAGTAGTATAGACCCCCCCGGTGGAGGAAGCTCCTACAATGAGCAGTTCTTC.

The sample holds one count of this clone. In nucleotides, the CDR3 is TGTGCCAGCTCCCCTGCAACTAATGAAAAACTGTTTTTT. This codes for CASSPATNEKLFF. The chain is built from TRBV18 and TRBJ1-4; the D is unclear. Germline-derived CDR1 and CDR2 are KGHSH and LQKENI. The CDR3 is 13 residues long. Trimming took off 6 bases at V and 0 bases at J, with 5 bases between the two ends.

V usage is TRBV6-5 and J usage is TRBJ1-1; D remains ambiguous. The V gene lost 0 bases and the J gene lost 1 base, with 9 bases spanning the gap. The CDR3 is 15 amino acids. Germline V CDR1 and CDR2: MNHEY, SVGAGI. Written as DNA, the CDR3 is TGTGCCAGCAGTTACTCGGGGAGCTCGAACACTGAAGCTTTCTTT. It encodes CASSYSGSSNTEAFF.

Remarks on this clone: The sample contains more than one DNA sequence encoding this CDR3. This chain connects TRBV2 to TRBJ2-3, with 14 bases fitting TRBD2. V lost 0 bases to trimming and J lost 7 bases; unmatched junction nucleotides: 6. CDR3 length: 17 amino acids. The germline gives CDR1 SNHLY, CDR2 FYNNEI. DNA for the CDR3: TGTGCCAGCAGTGAAGCGAGACTAGCGGGGGGGCCAAATACGCAGTATTTT. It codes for CASSEARLAGGPNTQYF.

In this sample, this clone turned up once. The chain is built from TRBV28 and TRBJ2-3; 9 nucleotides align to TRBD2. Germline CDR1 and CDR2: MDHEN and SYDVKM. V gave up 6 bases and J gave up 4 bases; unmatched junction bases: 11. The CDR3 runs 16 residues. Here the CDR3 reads CASRDDQRGVADTQYF. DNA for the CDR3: TGTGCCAGCAGAGACGACCAGCGGGGGGTAGCAGATACGCAGTATTTT.

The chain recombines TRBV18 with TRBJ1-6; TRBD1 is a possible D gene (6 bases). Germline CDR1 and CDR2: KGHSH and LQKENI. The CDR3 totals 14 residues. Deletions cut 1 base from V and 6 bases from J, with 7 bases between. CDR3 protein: CASSPLDSNSPLHF. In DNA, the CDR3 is TGTGCCAGCTCACCACTGGACAGTAATTCACCCCTCCACTTT.

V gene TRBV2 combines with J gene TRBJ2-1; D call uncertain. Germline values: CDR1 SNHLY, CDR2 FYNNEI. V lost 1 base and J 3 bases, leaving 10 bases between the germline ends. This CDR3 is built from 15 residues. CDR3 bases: TGTGCCAGCAGTGAAGTGGGCCAAAACTACAATGAGCAGTTCTTC. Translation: CASSEVGQNYNEQFF.

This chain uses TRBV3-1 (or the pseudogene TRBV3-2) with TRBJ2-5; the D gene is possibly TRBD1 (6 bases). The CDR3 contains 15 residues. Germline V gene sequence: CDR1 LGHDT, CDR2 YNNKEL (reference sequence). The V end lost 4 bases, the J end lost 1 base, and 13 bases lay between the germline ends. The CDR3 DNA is TGTGCCAGCAGCCCAACAGGGACCTCCCAAGAGACCCAGTACTTC. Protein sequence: CASSPTGTSQETQYF.

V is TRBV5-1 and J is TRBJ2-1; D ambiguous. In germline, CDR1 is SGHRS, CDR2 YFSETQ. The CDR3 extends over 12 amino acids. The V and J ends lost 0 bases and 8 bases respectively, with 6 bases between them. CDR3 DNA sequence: TGCGCCAGCAGCTTGGCCGACTATGAGCAGTTCTTC. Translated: CASSLADYEQFF.

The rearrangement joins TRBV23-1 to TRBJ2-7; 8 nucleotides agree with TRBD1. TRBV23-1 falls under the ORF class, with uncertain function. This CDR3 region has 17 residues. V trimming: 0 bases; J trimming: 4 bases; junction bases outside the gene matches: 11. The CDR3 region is CASSQSESGQGWYEQYF. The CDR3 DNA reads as TGCGCCAGCAGTCAATCAGAAAGTGGACAGGGTTGGTACGAGCAGTACTTC.

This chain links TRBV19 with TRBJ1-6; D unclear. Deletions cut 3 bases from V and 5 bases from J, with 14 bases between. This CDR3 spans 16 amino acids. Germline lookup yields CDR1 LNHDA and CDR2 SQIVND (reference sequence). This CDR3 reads CASSIVPYSNNSPLHF. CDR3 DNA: TGTGCCAGTAGTATTGTGCCCTACTCAAATAATTCACCCCTCCACTTT.

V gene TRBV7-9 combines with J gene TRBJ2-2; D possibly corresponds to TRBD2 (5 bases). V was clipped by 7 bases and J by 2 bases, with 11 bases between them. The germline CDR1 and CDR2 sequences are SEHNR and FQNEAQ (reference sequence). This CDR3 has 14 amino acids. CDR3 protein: CASTISGNTGELFF. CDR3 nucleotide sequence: TGTGCCAGCACCATAAGCGGTAACACCGGGGAGCTGTTTTTT.

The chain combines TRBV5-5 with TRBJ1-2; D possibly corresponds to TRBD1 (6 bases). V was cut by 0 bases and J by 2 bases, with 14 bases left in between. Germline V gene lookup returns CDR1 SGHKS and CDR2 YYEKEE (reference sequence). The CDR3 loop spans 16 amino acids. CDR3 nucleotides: TGTGCCAGCAGCTTGGGGCCCACGACAGGCAACTATGGCTACACCTTC. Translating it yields CASSLGPTTGNYGYTF.

For the CDR3, the DNA is TGCAGTGCGAGTGGGAACCTTGGGACTGCAGATACGCAGTATTTT. Protein: CSASGNLGTADTQYF. The V gene is TRBV20-1, the J gene TRBJ2-3; D possibly corresponds to TRBD2 (6 bases). The V gene's germline CDR1 is DFQATT and CDR2 SNEGSKA (reference sequence). The CDR3 length is 15 residues. V lost 6 bases, J lost 4 bases, and 20 bases lay in between.

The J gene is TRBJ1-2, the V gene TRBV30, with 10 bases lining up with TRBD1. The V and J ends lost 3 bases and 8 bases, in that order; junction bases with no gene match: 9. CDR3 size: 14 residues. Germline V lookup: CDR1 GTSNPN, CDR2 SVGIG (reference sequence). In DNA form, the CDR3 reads TGTGCCTGGAGCGCGGACAGGGGGGGTGGGGGCTACACCTTC. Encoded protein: CAWSADRGGGGYTF.

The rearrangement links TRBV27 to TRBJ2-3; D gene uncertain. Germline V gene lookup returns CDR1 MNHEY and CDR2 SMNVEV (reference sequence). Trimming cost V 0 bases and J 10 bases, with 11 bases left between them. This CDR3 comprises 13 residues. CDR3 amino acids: CASSLSEDVAQYF. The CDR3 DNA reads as TGTGCCAGCAGTTTATCTGAGGATGTAGCGCAGTATTTT.

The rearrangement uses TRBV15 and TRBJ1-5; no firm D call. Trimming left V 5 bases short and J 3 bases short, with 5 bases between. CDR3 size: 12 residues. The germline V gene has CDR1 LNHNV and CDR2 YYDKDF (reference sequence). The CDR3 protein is CATSGLNQPQHF. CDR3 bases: TGTGCCACCAGCGGGCTCAATCAGCCCCAGCATTTT.

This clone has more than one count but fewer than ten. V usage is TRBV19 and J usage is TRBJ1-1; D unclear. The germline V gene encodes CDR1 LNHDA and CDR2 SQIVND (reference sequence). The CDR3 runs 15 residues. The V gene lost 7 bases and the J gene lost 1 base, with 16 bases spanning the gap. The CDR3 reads CASTGNRPQNTEAFF. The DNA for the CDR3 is TGTGCCAGTACGGGGAACCGCCCGCAGAACACTGAAGCTTTCTTT.